This entry lists 31 T cell receptor beta chains sequenced from one sample in a study of blood T cell repertoires in COVID-19 (TCRdb year 2020). Library preparation was by the immunoSEQ multiplex PCR assay. As stored in TCRdb, this immuneACCESS dataset retains in-frame rearrangements with V and J assigned. A fraction of the clones does not appear; measured against another copy, unresolved V genes explain less than half of the discrepancy, and the remainder lacks a known reason. The sample includes roughly 670,000 clones, with 80% to 90% observed a single time. Under 0.3% of the sample lies in the top ten. The specimen was peripheral blood. The origin of the receptors is a young woman with acute or convalescent COVID-19.

V and J are TRBV12-3 or TRBV12-4 and TRBJ1-2; D is unresolved. The length of the CDR3 is 12 residues. V lost 6 bases to trimming and J lost 8 bases, with 13 bases between them. CDR3 sequence reads: CASSSGRVGYTF. For the CDR3, the DNA is TGTGCCAGCAGCTCTGGCCGTGTAGGCTACACCTTC.

CDR3 bases: TGTGCCTGGAGTGAAGGGGGTGGGGATACGCAGTATTTT. It specifies CAWSEGGGDTQYF. This chain joins TRBV30 and TRBJ2-3; TRBD1 is a possible D gene (6 bases). Per germline, CDR1 GTSNPN and CDR2 SVGIG (reference sequence). The CDR3 is 13 amino acids. Trimming took 1 base from V and 6 from J, leaving 11 bases between them.

The chain has TRBV25-1 and TRBJ1-6, with 8 bases aligning to TRBD1. This CDR3 contains 15 residues. Germline CDR1 MGHDK, CDR2 SYGVNS. V was pared by 8 bases and J by 3 bases, with 6 bases of the junction left unmatched. The CDR3 spells CASPRGLDYNSPLHF. Here the CDR3 DNA reads TGTGCCAGCCCCAGGGGGCTAGACTATAATTCACCCCTCCACTTT.

V usage is TRBV9 and J usage is TRBJ2-1; a weak D match, TRBD2 (7 bases). Germline V lookup: CDR1 SGDLS, CDR2 YYNGEE. The CDR3 totals 19 residues. V lost 3 bases and J lost 2, with 24 bases in between. The DNA of the CDR3 is TGTGCCAGCAGCGACCCGACCGTCCCTGGGCGGGGGCCCTACAATGAGCAGTTCTTC. As protein: CASSDPTVPGRGPYNEQFF.

The CDR3 is CASSASTGTVYTEAFF. CDR3 bases: TGTGCCAGTAGTGCGTCGACAGGGACGGTTTACACTGAAGCTTTCTTT. The chain combines TRBV19 with TRBJ1-1, with 7 bases matching TRBD1. The junction had 12 bases not matched to a gene; V was cut back by 5 bases and J by 3 bases. CDR1 and CDR2 (germline): LNHDA, SQIVND (reference sequence). The CDR3 covers 16 residues.

This rearrangement joins TRBV6-6 to TRBJ1-3; D remains unclear. CDR3 length: 16 amino acids. The V end lost 0 bases, the J end lost 0 bases, and 9 bases lay between the germline ends. Looked up from germline, CDR1 is MNHNY and CDR2 is SVGAGI (reference sequence). This CDR3 reads CASSYSDSISGNTIYF. In DNA form, the CDR3 reads TGTGCCAGCAGTTACTCGGACTCAATCTCTGGAAACACCATATATTTT.

This sequence joins TRBV7-2 and TRBJ2-1; 8 bases map to TRBD2. From germline, CDR1 is SGHTA and CDR2 FQGNSA. With V trimmed by 7 bases and J by 6 bases, 11 bases remained unmatched. The CDR3 is 15 amino acids. CDR3 nucleotides: TGTGCCAGCACAGCGAGCGGGGGCAAAGTCAATGAGCAGTTCTTC. Translated, it gives CASTASGGKVNEQFF. The variable domain in full, with the rest retrieved from reference TRBV7-2 and TRBJ2-1, is GAGVSQSPSNKVTEKGKDVELRCDPISGHTALYWYRQSLGQGLEFLIYFQGNSAPDKSGLPSDRFSAERTGGSVSTLTIQRTQQEDSAVYLCASTASGGKVNEQFFGPGTRLTVL.

The chain is built from TRBV24-1 and TRBJ2-1; D is unclear. Germline V gene data show CDR1 as KGHDR and CDR2 as SFDVKD. V was pared by 3 bases and J by 9 bases, with 11 bases between. The CDR3 covers 13 residues. CDR3 coding DNA: TGTGCCACCAGTGATCCACGGGTTAGTGAGCAGTTCTTC. Its protein product is CATSDPRVSEQFF.

V gene TRBV5-1 combines with J gene TRBJ2-3; 13 bases match TRBD2. CDR1 is SGHRS, CDR2 YFSETQ, per germline. The CDR3 has 16 amino acids. The J segment lost 3 bases and the V segment lost 4 bases, leaving 5 bases of the junction unmatched. CDR3 residues: CASSPGTSGATDTQYF. In nucleotides, the CDR3 is TGCGCCAGCAGCCCCGGGACTAGCGGGGCAACAGATACGCAGTATTTT.

The V and J genes are TRBV6-1 and TRBJ1-1; no firm D call. The CDR3 consists of 12 residues. Germline V CDR1 and CDR2: MNHNS, SASEGT. Between the trimmed V and J ends, which lost 4 bases and 6 bases, there was a span of 9 bases. CDR3 loop: CASSGELPEAFF. The CDR3 nucleotides are TGTGCCAGCAGTGGGGAGCTCCCTGAAGCTTTCTTT.

The chain couples TRBV10-1 to TRBJ1-2; perhaps TRBD1 as D (5 bases). V lost 7 bases and J lost 8, with 26 bases in between. The CDR3 runs 16 residues. Germline CDR1 is WNHNN and CDR2 is SYGVQD (reference sequence). CDR3 loop: CASTKGQGFRNIGYTF. CDR3 sequence (DNA): TGCGCCAGCACTAAGGGGCAGGGCTTTCGGAATATCGGCTACACCTTC.

This sequence joins TRBV5-4 and TRBJ1-2; 10 positions agree with TRBD1. The CDR3 runs 16 residues. V lost 0 bases, J lost 2 bases, and 4 bases stayed unmatched. CDR1 is SGHNT and CDR2 is YYREEE in the germline V gene (reference sequence). The CDR3 here is CASSLAKGQGNYGYTF. CDR3 nucleotide sequence: TGTGCCAGCAGCTTGGCCAAGGGACAGGGGAACTATGGCTACACCTTC.

This clone showed up just a few times. The chain uses TRBV4-3 and TRBJ1-2; no definite D call. Trimming cost V 0 bases and J 7 bases, with 12 bases left between them. Germline CDR1 is LGHNA and CDR2 is YSLEER. The CDR3 has 14 residues. The CDR3 coding sequence is TGCGCCAGCAGCCAAGAACCGGGGATCTCTGGCTACACCTTC. Residues: CASSQEPGISGYTF.

This sequence joins TRBV24-1 and TRBJ1-5; the match to TRBD1 covers 7 bases. CDR1 and CDR2 from the germline V gene are KGHDR and SFDVKD. CDR3 length: 17 amino acids. V lost 5 bases, J lost 6 bases, and 15 bases stayed unmatched. CDR3 nucleotide sequence: TGTGCCACCAGTGGACACCAAGGGGCAGGGGGGTTTCAGCCCCAGCATTTT. It codes for CATSGHQGAGGFQPQHF.

The chain is built from TRBV5-1 and TRBJ1-1, with D unresolved. The CDR3 is 14 residues long. Germline values: CDR1 SGHRS, CDR2 YFSETQ. V lost 0 bases and J lost 1, with 7 bases in between. The DNA for the CDR3 is TGCGCCAGCAGCTTGGGGGCAGAGAACACTGAAGCTTTCTTT. Its protein is CASSLGAENTEAFF. Filled out from reference TRBV5-1 and TRBJ1-1, the complete variable domain reads KAGVTQTPRYLIKTRGQQVTLSCSPISGHRSVSWYQQTPGQGLQFLFEYFSETQRNKGNFPGRFSGRQFSNSRSEMNVSTLELGDSALYLCASSLGAENTEAFFGQGTRLTVV.

The rearrangement uses TRBV5-6 and TRBJ2-7; 13 nucleotides agree with TRBD2. With V trimmed by 4 bases and J by 4 bases, 5 bases remained unmatched. The CDR3 covers 15 residues. The V gene's germline CDR1 is SGHDT and CDR2 YYEEEE. The CDR3 region has the DNA TGTGCCAGCAGCCTTCGGACTAGCGGGGGTTACGAGCAGTACTTC. Its protein product is CASSLRTSGGYEQYF. The whole variable domain, filled in from reference TRBV5-6 and TRBJ2-7, reads DAGVTQSPTHLIKTRGQQVTLRCSPKSGHDTVSWYQQALGQGPQFIFQYYEEEERQRGNFPDRFSGHQFPNYSSELNVNALLLGDSALYLCASSLRTSGGYEQYFGPGTRLTVT.

Here the CDR3 DNA reads TGTGCCAGCAGCAGCCTGGGGAGCTACGGCTACACCTTC. Its translation: CASSSLGSYGYTF. V is TRBV25-1 and J is TRBJ1-2; no clear D gene. The CDR3 extends over 13 amino acids. Germline-derived CDR1 and CDR2 are MGHDK and SYGVNS. The germline V and J ends were trimmed by 6 bases and 8 bases, with 16 bases remaining between them.

CDR3 sequence: CASSPRTGWGGYTF. In nucleotides, the CDR3 is TGTGCCAGCAGCCCCCGGACAGGGTGGGGCGGCTACACCTTC. The chain couples TRBV7-2 to TRBJ1-2, with 8 bases fitting TRBD1. Germline lookup yields CDR1 SGHTA and CDR2 FQGNSA. The CDR3 loop spans 14 amino acids. Trimming cost V 5 bases and J 8 bases; bases outside gene matches: 10.

This clone showed up just once. The chain joins TRBV6-4 to TRBJ2-1; 12 nucleotides line up with TRBD2. Unmatched junction bases numbered 7, after V lost 5 bases and J lost 5 bases. From germline, CDR1 is MRHNA and CDR2 SNTAGT. The CDR3 runs to 16 residues. CDR3 in DNA: TGTGCCAGCAGTCCTAGCGGGGGGGCGAGGGACAATGAGCAGTTCTTC. Translating gives CASSPSGGARDNEQFF.

The V and J genes are TRBV21-1 and TRBJ1-3. TRBV21-1 is listed as a pseudogene. The CDR3 extends over 17 amino acids. For the CDR3, the DNA is TGTGCCAGCAGCAAAGATTTGAGTAGTCCCTATGGAAACACCATATATTTT. Translated: CASSKDLSSPYGNTIYF.

The V call is TRBV5-8, the J call TRBJ2-1, with a weak D call TRBD1 (6 bases). The CDR3 sequence is 15 residues long. V was cut by 0 bases and J by 4 bases, with 11 bases left in between. Germline V gene lookup returns CDR1 SGHTS and CDR2 YDEGEE. DNA for the CDR3: TGTGCCAGCAGCTTGGGGACAGTGGGGTACAATGAGCAGTTCTTC. This translates into CASSLGTVGYNEQFF.

V usage is TRBV5-1 and J usage is TRBJ2-5, with D tentatively TRBD2 (6 bases). The ends were cut back, 3 bases at V and 2 bases at J, with 8 bases in the middle. The CDR3 covers 13 residues. Per the germline V gene, CDR1 is SGHRS and CDR2 is YFSETQ. This CDR3 is CASSWTIQETQYF. CDR3 coding DNA: TGCGCCAGCAGCTGGACTATTCAAGAGACCCAGTACTTC.

This chain joins TRBV30 and TRBJ2-2; D is unresolved. This CDR3 is 15 amino acids long. Germline V lookup: CDR1 GTSNPN, CDR2 SVGIG (reference sequence). The ends were cut back, 1 base at V and 4 bases at J, with 13 bases in the middle. CDR3 nucleotide sequence: TGTGCCTGGAGTGGGTTTACTCCCTCCACCGGGGAGCTGTTTTTT. Protein product: CAWSGFTPSTGELFF.

The J gene is TRBJ2-5, the V gene TRBV5-1, with TRBD1 identical over 11 bases. The CDR3 consists of 17 residues. Germline lookup yields CDR1 SGHRS and CDR2 YFSETQ. The V segment lost 3 bases and the J segment 7 bases; nucleotides outside the gene matches: 14. The CDR3: CASSSNSGTGGKGTQYF. The CDR3 nucleotides read TGCGCCAGCAGCTCCAACTCCGGGACAGGGGGGAAAGGGACCCAGTACTTC.

The chain joins TRBV7-9 to TRBJ1-2, with 8 bases matching TRBD1. V lost 1 base and J lost 5; bases outside the gene matches: 3. Germline V gene lookup returns CDR1 SEHNR and CDR2 FQNEAQ (reference sequence). The CDR3 consists of 14 residues. The DNA of the CDR3 is TGTGCCAGCAGCTTAGAAACAGGGGGGTATGGCTACACCTTC. This gives the protein CASSLETGGYGYTF.

This sequence joins TRBV11-2 and TRBJ2-7; D possibly corresponds to TRBD1 (6 bases). The CDR3 sequence is 14 residues long. The germline V and J ends were trimmed by 0 bases and 3 bases, with 9 bases remaining between them. Germline V gene lookup returns CDR1 SGHAT and CDR2 FQNNGV. The DNA of the CDR3 is TGTGCCAGCAGCTTAGATCAGGGGCTCTACGAGCAGTACTTC. It specifies CASSLDQGLYEQYF. Combining the CDR3 with reference TRBV11-2 and TRBJ2-7 gives the whole variable domain EAGVAQSPRYKIIEKRQSVAFWCNPISGHATLYWYQQILGQGPKLLIQFQNNGVVDDSQLPKDRFSAERLKGVDSTLKIQPAKLEDSAVYLCASSLDQGLYEQYFGPGTRLTVT.

V usage is TRBV5-8 and J usage is TRBJ1-2; D is unresolved. The CDR3 length is 13 residues. V was cut by 2 bases and J by 4 bases, with 9 bases left in between. Germline assignment: CDR1 SGHTS and CDR2 YDEGEE. The CDR3, as DNA: TGTGCCAGCAGCTTCAGTGTTCCCTATGGCTACACCTTC. Amino acids: CASSFSVPYGYTF.

In this sample, this clone turned up a few times. This chain connects TRBV5-1 to TRBJ1-2, with a possible D match to TRBD1 (5 bases). CDR1 and CDR2 from the germline V gene are SGHRS and YFSETQ. The CDR3 spans 16 residues. Between the trimmed V and J ends, which lost 2 bases and 2 bases, there was a span of 16 bases. The CDR3 spells CASSFTPTVANYGYTF. For the CDR3, the DNA is TGCGCCAGCAGCTTTACTCCGACAGTTGCCAACTATGGCTACACCTTC.

The chain recombines TRBV2 with TRBJ2-5, with D perhaps TRBD2 (5 bases). Germline V gene data show CDR1 as SNHLY and CDR2 as FYNNEI. The ends were cut back, 7 bases at V and 7 bases at J, with 16 bases in the middle. There are 13 residues in the CDR3. The CDR3 reads CASKGVASGTQYF. The CDR3 nucleotides read TGTGCCAGCAAGGGAGTAGCTTCGGGGACCCAGTACTTC.

CDR3 DNA sequence: TGTGCCAGCAGCTTACTTGGCACTGGGGCCAACGTCCTGACTTTC. This sequence encodes CASSLLGTGANVLTF. The rearrangement links TRBV7-9 to TRBJ2-6, with D uncertain. Germline values: CDR1 SEHNR, CDR2 FQNEAQ (reference sequence). Trimming took off 2 bases at V and 2 bases at J, with 7 bases between the two ends. The CDR3 consists of 15 residues. Supplemented by reference TRBV7-9 and TRBJ2-6, the full variable domain reads DTGVSQNPRHKITKRGQNVTFRCDPISEHNRLYWYRQTLGQGPEFLTYFQNEAQLEKSRLLSDRFSAERPKGSFSTLEIQRTEQGDSAMYLCASSLLGTGANVLTFGAGSRLTVL.

The chain links TRBV5-8 to TRBJ1-1; the D is unclear. Trimming removed 4 bases from V and 3 bases from J, with 7 bases in between. The CDR3 runs 12 residues. Germline values: CDR1 SGHTS, CDR2 YDEGEE. CDR3 bases: TGTGCCAGCAGCCCAACTGACACTGAAGCTTTCTTT. Protein sequence: CASSPTDTEAFF.